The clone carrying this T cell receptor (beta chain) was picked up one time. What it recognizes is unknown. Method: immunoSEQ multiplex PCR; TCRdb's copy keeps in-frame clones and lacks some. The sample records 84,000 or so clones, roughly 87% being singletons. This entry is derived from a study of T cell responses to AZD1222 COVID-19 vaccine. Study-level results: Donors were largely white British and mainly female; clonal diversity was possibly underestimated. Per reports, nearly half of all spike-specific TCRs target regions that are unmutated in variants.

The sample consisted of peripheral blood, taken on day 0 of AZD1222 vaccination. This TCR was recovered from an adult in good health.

The CDR3 region has the DNA TGTGCCAGCAGCTTATATCCAGGGACAGGGGGCGATCAGCCCCAGCATTTT. Translating it yields CASSLYPGTGGDQPQHF. This sequence joins TRBV5-8 and TRBJ1-5, with 12 bases fitting TRBD1. Germline CDR1 is SGHTS and CDR2 is YDEGEE. This CDR3 spans 17 amino acids. V lost 2 bases and J lost 5; bases outside the gene matches: 8. The entire variable domain, with the rest obtained from reference TRBV5-8 and TRBJ1-5, is as follows: EAGVTQSPTHLIKTRGQQATLRCSPISGHTSVYWYQQALGLGLQFLLWYDEGEERNRGNFPPRFSGRQFPNYSSELNVNALELEDSALYLCASSLYPGTGGDQPQHFGDGTRLSIL.